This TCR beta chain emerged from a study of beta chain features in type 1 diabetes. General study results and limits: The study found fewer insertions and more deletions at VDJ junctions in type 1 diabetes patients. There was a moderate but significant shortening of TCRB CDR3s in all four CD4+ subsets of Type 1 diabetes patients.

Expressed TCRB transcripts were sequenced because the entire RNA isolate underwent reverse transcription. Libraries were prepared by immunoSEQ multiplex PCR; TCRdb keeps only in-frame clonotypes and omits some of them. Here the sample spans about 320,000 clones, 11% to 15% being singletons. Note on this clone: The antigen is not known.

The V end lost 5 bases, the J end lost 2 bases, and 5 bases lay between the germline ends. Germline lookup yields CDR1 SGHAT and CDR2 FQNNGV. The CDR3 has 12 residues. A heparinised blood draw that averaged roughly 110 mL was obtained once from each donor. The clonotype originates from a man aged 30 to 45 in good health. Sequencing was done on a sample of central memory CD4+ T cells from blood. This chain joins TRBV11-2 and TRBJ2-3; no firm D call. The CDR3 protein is CASSQNTDTQYF. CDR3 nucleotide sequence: TGTGCCAGCAGCCAGAACACAGATACGCAGTATTTT.